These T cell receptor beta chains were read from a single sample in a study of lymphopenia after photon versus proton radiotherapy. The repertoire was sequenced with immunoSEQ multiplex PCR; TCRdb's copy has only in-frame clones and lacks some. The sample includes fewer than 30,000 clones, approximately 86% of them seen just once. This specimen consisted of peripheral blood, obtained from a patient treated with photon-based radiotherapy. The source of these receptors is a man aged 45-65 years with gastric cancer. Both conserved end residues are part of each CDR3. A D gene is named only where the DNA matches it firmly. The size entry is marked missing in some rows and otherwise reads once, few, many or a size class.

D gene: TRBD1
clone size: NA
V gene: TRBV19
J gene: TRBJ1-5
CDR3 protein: CASSTKTGFQPQHF
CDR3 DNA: TGTGCCAGTAGTACCAAGACAGGGTTTCAGCCCCAGCATTTT

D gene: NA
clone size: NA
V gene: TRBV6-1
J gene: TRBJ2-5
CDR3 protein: CASSEGWQTQYF
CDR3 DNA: TGTGCCAGCAGTGAGGGTTGGCAGACCCAGTACTTC

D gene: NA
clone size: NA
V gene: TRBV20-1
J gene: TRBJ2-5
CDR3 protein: CSGVWETQYF
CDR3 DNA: TGCAGTGGGGTTTGGGAGACCCAGTACTTC

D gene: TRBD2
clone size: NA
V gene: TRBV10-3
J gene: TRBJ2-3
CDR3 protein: CAISESGSGDIDTQYF
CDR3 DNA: TGTGCCATCAGTGAGTCTGGTAGCGGGGATATAGATACGCAGTATTTT

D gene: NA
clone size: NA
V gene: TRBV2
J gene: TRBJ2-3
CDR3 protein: CASSLRTDYSTDTQYF
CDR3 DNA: TGTGCCAGCAGTCTTAGGACGGATTATAGCACAGATACGCAGTATTTT

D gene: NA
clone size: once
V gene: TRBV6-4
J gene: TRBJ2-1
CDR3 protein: CASSDRAEDEQFF
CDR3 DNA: TGTGCCAGCAGTGACAGGGCCGAGGATGAGCAGTTCTTC

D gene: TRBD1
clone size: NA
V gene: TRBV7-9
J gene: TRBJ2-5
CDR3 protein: CASSFPGQKYEETQYF
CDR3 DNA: TGTGCCAGCAGCTTTCCGGGACAGAAGTACGAAGAGACCCAGTACTTC

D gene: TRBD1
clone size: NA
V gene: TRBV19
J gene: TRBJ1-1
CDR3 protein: CASSPTPQGAWTEAFF
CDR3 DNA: TGTGCCAGTAGTCCAACACCACAGGGGGCATGGACTGAAGCTTTCTTT

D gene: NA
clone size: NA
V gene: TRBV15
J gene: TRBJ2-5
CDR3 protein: CATSRDNGGQETQYF
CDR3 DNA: TGTGCCACCAGCAGAGATAACGGGGGACAAGAGACCCAGTACTTC

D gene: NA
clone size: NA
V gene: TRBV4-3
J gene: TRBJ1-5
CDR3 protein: CASSQDLVRTTQHF
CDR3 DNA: TGCGCCAGCAGCCAAGATCTGGTCCGTACGACCCAGCATTTT

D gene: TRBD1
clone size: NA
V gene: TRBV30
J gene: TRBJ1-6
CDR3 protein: CAWTGQGRSPLHF
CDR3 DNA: TGTGCCTGGACAGGACAGGGCCGCTCACCCCTCCACTTT

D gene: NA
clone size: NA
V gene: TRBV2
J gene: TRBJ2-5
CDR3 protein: CASSEARWRETQYF
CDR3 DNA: TGTGCCAGCAGTGAAGCACGGTGGCGAGAGACCCAGTACTTC